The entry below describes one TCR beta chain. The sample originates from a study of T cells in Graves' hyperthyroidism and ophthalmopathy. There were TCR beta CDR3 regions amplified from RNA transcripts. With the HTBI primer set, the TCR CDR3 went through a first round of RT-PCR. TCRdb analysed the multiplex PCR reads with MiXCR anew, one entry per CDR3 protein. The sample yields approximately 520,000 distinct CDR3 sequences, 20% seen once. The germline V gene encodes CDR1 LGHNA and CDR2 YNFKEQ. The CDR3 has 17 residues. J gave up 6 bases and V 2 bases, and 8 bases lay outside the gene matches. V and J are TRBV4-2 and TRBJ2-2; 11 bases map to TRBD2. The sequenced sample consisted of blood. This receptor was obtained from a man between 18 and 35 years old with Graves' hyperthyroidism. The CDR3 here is CASSQFTSGGYSGELFF. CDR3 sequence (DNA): TGTGCCAGCAGCCAATTCACTAGCGGGGGTTACTCCGGGGAGCTGTTTTTT.